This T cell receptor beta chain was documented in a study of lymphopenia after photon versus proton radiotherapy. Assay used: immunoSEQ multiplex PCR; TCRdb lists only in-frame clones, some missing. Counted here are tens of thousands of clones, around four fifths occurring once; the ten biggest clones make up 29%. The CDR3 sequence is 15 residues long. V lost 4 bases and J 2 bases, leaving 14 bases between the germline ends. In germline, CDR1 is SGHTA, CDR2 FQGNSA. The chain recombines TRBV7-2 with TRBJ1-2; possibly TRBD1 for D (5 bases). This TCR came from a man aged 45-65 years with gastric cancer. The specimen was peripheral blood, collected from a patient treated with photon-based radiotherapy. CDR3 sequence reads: CASSSVGQGNYGYTF. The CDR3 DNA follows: TGTGCCAGCAGCTCTGTCGGGCAGGGCAACTATGGCTACACCTTC.